The 9 T cell receptor beta chains presented below share a single source sample, sequenced in a study of blood T cell repertoires in COVID-19. Profiling relied on immunoSEQ multiplex PCR, and the TCRdb table lists in-frame clones only, not all of them. Among tens of thousands of clones listed, about 89% were seen once. The sample comprised peripheral blood. These receptors were obtained from a man between 60 and 75 years old with COVID-19, enrolled during active disease.

The gene calls are TRBV20-1 and TRBJ2-1; no definite D call. The length of the CDR3 is 10 residues. V was cut by 5 bases and J by 7 bases, with 6 bases left in between. Germline CDR1 is DFQATT and CDR2 is SNEGSKA (reference sequence). For the CDR3, the DNA is TGCAGTGCTGACATTAATGAGCAGTTCTTC. Its translation: CSADINEQFF.

The gene calls are TRBV7-9 and TRBJ1-1; D is undetermined. Germline V gene data show CDR1 as SEHNR and CDR2 as FQNEAQ (reference sequence). Trimming stripped 2 bases from V and 3 bases from J, with 4 bases between. The CDR3 has 12 amino acids. CDR3 bases: TGTGCCAGCAGCTTATTATACACTGAAGCTTTCTTT. Amino acids: CASSLLYTEAFF.

The CDR3 coding sequence is TGTGCCACACGCCCGGACACCAGCACAGATACGCAGTATTTT. This translates into CATRPDTSTDTQYF. The J gene is TRBJ2-3, the V gene TRBV6-5, with D tentatively TRBD1 (5 bases). Trimming stripped 10 bases from V and 0 bases from J, with 14 bases between. This CDR3 region has 14 residues. Germline-derived CDR1 and CDR2 are MNHEY and SVGAGI.

This clone was seen once. The genes are TRBV3-1 (or the pseudogene TRBV3-2) and TRBJ2-3; 8 nucleotides align to TRBD1. Looked up from germline, CDR1 is LGHDT and CDR2 is YNNKEL (reference sequence). The CDR3 covers 16 residues. J was trimmed by 1 base and V by 5 bases; bases with no gene match: 8. CDR3 in DNA: TGTGCCAGCAGCACCCGGCAGGGACAGGGCACAGATACGCAGTATTTT. Translating gives CASSTRQGQGTDTQYF.

The rearrangement joins TRBV4-2 to TRBJ2-5; a weak D match, TRBD1 (6 bases). This CDR3 is 16 amino acids long. The germline V gene has CDR1 LGHNA and CDR2 YNFKEQ. Trimming removed 0 bases at V and 2 bases at J, with 13 bases between. This CDR3 reads CASSQDPLQGQETQYF. The CDR3 bases are TGTGCCAGCAGCCAAGACCCCCTCCAGGGGCAAGAGACCCAGTACTTC.

The chain employs TRBV19 and TRBJ1-1; D gene unclear. There are 12 residues in the CDR3. Germline lookup yields CDR1 LNHDA and CDR2 SQIVND (reference sequence). V lost 6 bases, J lost 1 base, and 6 bases lay in between. CDR3 residues: CASSPRNTEAFF. CDR3 nucleotides: TGTGCCAGTAGCCCGAGGAACACTGAAGCTTTCTTT.

The chain carries TRBV5-1 and TRBJ2-7; TRBD1 matches at 10 bases. This CDR3 is built from 20 residues. CDR1 SGHRS and CDR2 YFSETQ come from the germline V gene. Losses at the gene ends were 4 bases for V and 2 bases for J; bases not matched to a gene: 21. This chain's CDR3 is CASSPSAGTGAPLRPYEQYF. The CDR3, as DNA: TGCGCCAGCAGCCCCTCCGCCGGGACAGGGGCCCCCTTAAGGCCCTACGAGCAGTACTTC.

The chain recombines TRBV19 with TRBJ2-3; 9 nucleotides match TRBD1. Germline CDR1 is LNHDA and CDR2 is SQIVND (reference sequence). The V segment lost 6 bases and the J segment 2 bases; nucleotides outside the gene matches: 9. CDR3 size: 16 residues. CDR3 nucleotide sequence: TGTGCCAGTAGCTCTATCGGGACAGGGTACACAGATACGCAGTATTTT. Translating it yields CASSSIGTGYTDTQYF.

This clone has only one observation. The V and J genes are TRBV28 and TRBJ1-4; D might be TRBD1 (5 bases). CDR1 is MDHEN and CDR2 is SYDVKM in the germline V gene. Trimming shortened V by 6 bases and J by 2 bases, and 10 bases separated the two germline ends. This CDR3 region has 14 residues. The CDR3: CASSFDSTNEKLFF. The DNA of the CDR3 is TGTGCCAGCAGCTTCGACAGTACTAATGAAAAACTGTTTTTT.